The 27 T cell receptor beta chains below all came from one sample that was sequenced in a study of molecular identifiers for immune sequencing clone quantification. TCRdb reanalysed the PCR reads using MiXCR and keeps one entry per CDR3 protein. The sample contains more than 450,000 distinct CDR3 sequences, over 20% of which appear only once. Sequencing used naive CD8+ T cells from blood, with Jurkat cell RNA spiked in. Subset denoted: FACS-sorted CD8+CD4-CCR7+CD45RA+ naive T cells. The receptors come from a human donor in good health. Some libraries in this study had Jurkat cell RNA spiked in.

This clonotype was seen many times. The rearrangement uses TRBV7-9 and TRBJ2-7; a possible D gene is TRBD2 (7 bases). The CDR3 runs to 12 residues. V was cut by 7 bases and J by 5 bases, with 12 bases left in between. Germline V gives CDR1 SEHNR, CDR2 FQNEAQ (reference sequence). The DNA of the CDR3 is TGTGCCAGCACCCCGGGGGGCCACGAGCAGTACTTC. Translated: CASTPGGHEQYF. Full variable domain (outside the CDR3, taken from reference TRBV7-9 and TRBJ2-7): DTGVSQNPRHKITKRGQNVTFRCDPISEHNRLYWYRQTLGQGPEFLTYFQNEAQLEKSRLLSDRFSAERPKGSFSTLEIQRTEQGDSAMYLCASTPGGHEQYFGPGTRLTVT.

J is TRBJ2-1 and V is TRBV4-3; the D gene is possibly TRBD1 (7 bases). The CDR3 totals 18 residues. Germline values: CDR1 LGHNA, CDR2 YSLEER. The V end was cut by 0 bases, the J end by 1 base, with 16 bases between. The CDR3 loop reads CASSQERRGTGSYNEQFF. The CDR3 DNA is TGCGCCAGCAGCCAAGAACGCAGGGGGACTGGTTCCTACAATGAGCAGTTCTTC.

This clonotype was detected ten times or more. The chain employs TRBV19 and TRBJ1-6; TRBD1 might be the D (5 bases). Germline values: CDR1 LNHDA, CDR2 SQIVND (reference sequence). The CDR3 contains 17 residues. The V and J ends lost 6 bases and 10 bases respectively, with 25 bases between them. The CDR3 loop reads CASSRGLDRGRGSPLHF. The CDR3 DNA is TGTGCCAGTAGCCGCGGACTTGATAGGGGAAGAGGATCACCCCTCCACTTT.

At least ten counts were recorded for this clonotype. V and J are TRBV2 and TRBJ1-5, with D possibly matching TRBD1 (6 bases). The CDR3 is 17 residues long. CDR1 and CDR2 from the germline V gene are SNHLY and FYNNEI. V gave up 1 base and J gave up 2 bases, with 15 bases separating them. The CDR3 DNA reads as TGTGCCAGCAGTGAAGAGGATCGGGGGCCCGGCAATCAGCCCCAGCATTTT. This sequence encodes CASSEEDRGPGNQPQHF. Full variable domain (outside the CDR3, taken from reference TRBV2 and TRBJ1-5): EPEVTQTPSHQVTQMGQEVILRCVPISNHLYFYWYRQILGQKVEFLVSFYNNEISEKSEIFDDQFSVERPDGSNFTLKIRSTKLEDSAMYFCASSEEDRGPGNQPQHFGDGTRLSIL.

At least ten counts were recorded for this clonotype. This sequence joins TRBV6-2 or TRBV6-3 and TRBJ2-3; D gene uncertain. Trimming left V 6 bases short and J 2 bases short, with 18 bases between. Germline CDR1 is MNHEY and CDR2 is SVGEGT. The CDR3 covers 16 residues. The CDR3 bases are TGTGCCAGCAGCCCCTTCCGCTCCCGGGTCACAGATACGCAGTATTTT. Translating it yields CASSPFRSRVTDTQYF.

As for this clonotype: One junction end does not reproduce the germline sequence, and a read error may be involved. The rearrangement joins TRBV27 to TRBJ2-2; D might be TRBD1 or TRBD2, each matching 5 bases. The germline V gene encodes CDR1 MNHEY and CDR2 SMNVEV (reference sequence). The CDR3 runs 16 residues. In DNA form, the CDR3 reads TGTGCCAGCGCGAAGGATCCGGGACCGAACACCGGGGAGCTGTCTTTT. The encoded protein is CASAKDPGPNTGELSF.

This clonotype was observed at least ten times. CDR3 sequence: CASSYGAGIYEQYF. Here the CDR3 DNA reads TGTGCCAGCAGTTATGGGGCAGGGATCTACGAGCAGTACTTC. This chain joins TRBV28 and TRBJ2-7; tentative D call: TRBD1 (5 bases). Trimming stripped 4 bases from V and 3 bases from J, with 13 bases between. The CDR3 is 14 residues long. Germline V gene lookup returns CDR1 MDHEN and CDR2 SYDVKM.

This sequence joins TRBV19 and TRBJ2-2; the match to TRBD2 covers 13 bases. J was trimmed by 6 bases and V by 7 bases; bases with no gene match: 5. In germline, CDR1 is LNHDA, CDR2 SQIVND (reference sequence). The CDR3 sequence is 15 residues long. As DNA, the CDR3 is TGTGCCAGTACCGGACTAGCGGGAGCGGCCGGGGAGCTGTTTTTT. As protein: CASTGLAGAAGELFF.

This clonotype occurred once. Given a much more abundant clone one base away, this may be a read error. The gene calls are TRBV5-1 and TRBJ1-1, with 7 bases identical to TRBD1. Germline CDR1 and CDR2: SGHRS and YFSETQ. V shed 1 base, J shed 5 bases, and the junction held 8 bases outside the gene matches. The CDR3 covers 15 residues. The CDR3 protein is CASSLFQGDRTEAFF. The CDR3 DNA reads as TGCGCCAGCAGCTTGTTCCAGGGGGATCGGACTGAAGCTTTCTTT.

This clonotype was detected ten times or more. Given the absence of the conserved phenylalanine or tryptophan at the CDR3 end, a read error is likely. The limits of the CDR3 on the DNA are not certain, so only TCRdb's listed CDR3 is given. The CDR3 sequence is CSVLRDRLWR. J is TRBJ1-1 and V is TRBV29-1; TRBD1 was called by the table and not checked on the DNA. The germline CDR1 and CDR2 sequences are SQVTM and ANQGSEA. The CDR3 is made up of 10 amino acids, end residues included.

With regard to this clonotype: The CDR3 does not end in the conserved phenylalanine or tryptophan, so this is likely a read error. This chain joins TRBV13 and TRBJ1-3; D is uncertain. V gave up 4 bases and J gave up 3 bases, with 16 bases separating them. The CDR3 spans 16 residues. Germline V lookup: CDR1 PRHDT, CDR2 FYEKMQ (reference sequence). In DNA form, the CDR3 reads TGTGCCAGCAGCTCAGAACAAATGCGGGATGGAAACACCATATATTCT. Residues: CASSSEQMRDGNTIYS.

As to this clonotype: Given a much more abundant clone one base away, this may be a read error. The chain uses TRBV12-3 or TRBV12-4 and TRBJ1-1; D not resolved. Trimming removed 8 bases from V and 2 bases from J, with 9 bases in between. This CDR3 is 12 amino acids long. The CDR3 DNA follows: TGTGCCAGCGGTCAGGACAACACTGAAGCTTTCTTT. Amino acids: CASGQDNTEAFF.

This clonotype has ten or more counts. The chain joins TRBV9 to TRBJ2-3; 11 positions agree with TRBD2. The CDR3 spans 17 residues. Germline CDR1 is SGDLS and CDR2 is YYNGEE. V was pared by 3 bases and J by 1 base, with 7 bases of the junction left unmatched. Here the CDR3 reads CASSATLAGVGTDTQYF. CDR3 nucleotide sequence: TGTGCCAGCAGCGCCACACTAGCGGGAGTTGGCACAGATACGCAGTATTTT.

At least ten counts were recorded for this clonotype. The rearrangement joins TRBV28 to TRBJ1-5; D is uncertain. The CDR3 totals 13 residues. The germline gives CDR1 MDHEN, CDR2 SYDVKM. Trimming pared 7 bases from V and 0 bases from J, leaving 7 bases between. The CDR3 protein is CASKSHSNQPQHF. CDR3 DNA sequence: TGTGCCAGCAAGAGTCATAGCAATCAGCCCCAGCATTTT.

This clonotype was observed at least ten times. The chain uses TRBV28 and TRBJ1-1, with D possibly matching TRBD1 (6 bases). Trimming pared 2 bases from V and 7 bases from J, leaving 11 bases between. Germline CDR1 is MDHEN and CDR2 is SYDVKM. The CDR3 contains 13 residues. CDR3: CASSLIGQLEAFF. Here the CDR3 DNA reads TGTGCCAGCAGTTTAATCGGACAGCTTGAAGCTTTCTTT.

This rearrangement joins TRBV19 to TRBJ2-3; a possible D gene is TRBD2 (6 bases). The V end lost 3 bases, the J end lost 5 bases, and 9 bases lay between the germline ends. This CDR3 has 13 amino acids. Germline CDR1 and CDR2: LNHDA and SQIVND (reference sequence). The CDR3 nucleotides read TGTGCCAGTAGTATTACCGGGGGAGATACGCAGTATTTT. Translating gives CASSITGGDTQYF.

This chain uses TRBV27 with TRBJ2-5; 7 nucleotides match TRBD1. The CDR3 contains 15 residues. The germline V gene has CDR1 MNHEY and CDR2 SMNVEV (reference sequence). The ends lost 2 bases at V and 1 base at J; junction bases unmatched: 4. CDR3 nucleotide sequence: TGTGCCAGCAGTTTACTTGGGACAGCCCAAGAGACCCAGTACTTC. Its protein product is CASSLLGTAQETQYF.

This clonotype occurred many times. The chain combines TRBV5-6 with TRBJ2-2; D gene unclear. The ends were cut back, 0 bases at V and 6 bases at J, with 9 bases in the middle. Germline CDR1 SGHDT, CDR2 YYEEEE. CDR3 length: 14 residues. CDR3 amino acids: CASSLAGLAGELFF. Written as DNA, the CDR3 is TGTGCCAGCAGCTTGGCCGGGTTGGCCGGGGAGCTGTTTTTT.

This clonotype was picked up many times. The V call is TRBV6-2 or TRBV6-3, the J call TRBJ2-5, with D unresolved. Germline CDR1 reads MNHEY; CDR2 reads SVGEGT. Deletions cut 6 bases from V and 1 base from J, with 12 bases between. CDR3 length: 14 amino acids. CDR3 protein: CASRRMDLQETQYF. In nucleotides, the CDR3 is TGTGCCAGCAGACGAATGGATCTCCAAGAGACCCAGTACTTC.

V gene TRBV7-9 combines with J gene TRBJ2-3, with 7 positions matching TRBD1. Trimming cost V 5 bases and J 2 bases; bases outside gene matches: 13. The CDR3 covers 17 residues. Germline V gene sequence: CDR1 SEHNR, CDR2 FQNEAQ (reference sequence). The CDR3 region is CASSPLPGQQFTDTQYF. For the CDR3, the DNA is TGTGCCAGCAGCCCACTACCGGGACAGCAGTTCACAGATACGCAGTATTTT.

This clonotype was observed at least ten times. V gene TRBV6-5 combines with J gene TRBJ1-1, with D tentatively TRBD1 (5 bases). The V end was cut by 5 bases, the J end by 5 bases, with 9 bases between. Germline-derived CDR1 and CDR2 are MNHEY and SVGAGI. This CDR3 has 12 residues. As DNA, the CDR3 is TGTGCCAGCAGTCCTGACAGTACTGAAGCTTTCTTT. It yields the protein CASSPDSTEAFF.

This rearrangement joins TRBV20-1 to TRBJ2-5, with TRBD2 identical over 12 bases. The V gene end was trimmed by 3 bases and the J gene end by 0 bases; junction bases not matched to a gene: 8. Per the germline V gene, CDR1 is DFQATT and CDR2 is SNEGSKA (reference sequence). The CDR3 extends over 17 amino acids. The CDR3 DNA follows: TGCAGTGCTAGTAGCCTAGCGGGGGGGCGAAACCAAGAGACCCAGTACTTC. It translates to CSASSLAGGRNQETQYF.

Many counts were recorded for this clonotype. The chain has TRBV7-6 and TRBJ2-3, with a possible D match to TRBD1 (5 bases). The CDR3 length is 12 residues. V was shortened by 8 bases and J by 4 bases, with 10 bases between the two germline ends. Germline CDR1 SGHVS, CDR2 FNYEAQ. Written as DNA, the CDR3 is TGTGCCAGCCAGGGAATCGCAGATACGCAGTATTTT. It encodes CASQGIADTQYF.

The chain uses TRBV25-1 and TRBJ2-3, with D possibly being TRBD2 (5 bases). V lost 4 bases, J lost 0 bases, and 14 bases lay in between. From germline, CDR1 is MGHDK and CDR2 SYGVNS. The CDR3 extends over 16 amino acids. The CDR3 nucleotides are TGTGCCAGCAGTGGAGAAGCGGAGACTAGCACAGATACGCAGTATTTT. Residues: CASSGEAETSTDTQYF.

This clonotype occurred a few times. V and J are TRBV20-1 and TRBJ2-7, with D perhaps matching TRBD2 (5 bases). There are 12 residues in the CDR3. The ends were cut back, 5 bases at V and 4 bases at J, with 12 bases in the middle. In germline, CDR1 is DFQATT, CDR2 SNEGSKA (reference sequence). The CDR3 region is CSAQREKYEQYF. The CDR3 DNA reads TGCAGTGCTCAGAGGGAGAAATACGAGCAGTACTTC.

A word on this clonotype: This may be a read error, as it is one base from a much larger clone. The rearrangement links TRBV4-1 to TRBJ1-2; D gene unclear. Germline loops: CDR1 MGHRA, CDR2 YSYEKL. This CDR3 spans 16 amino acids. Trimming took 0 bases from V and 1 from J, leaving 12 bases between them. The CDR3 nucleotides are TGCGCCAGCAGCCAAGATCTGGGGAGCGTTAACTATGGCTACACCTTC. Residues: CASSQDLGSVNYGYTF.

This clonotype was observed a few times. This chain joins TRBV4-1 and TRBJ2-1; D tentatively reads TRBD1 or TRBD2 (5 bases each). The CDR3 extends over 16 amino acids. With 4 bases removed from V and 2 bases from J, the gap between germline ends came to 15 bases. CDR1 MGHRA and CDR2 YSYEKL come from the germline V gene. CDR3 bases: TGCGCCAGCAGCCTCAGGGAAACCGGGACCTACAATGAGCAGTTCTTC. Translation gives CASSLRETGTYNEQFF.